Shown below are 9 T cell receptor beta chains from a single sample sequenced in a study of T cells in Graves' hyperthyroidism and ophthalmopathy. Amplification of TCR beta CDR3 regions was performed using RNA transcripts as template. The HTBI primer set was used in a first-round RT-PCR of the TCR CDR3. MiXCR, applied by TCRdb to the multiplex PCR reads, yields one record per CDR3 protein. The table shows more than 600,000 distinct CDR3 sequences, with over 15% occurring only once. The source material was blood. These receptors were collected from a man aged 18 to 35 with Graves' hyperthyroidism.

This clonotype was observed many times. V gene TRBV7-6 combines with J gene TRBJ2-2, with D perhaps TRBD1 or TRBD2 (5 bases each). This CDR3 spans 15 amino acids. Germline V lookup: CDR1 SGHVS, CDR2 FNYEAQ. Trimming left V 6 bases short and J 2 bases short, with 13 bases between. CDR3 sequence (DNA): TGTGCCAGCAGACTCGGGACGGATAACACCGGGGAGCTGTTTTTT. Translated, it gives CASRLGTDNTGELFF.

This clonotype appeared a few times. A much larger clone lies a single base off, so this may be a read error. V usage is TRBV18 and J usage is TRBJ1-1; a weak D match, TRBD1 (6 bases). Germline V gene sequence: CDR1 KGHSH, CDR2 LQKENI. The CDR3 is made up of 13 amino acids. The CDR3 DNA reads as TGTGGCAGCGCGAGGGGGTTCGGAACGGAAGCTTTCTTT. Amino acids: CGSARGFGTEAFF.

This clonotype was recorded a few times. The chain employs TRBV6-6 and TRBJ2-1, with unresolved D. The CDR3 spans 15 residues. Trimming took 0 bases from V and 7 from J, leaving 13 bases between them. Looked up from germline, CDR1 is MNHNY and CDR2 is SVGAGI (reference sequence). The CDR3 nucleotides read TGTGCCAGCAGTTACTCTTCGAAGGGATGGAATGAGCAGTTCTTC. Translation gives CASSYSSKGWNEQFF.

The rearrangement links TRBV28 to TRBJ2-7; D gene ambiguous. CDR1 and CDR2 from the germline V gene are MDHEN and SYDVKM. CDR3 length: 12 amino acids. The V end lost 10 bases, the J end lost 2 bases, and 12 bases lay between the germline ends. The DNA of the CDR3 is TGTGCCACGGACGGCGAGACCTACGAGCAGTACTTC. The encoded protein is CATDGETYEQYF.

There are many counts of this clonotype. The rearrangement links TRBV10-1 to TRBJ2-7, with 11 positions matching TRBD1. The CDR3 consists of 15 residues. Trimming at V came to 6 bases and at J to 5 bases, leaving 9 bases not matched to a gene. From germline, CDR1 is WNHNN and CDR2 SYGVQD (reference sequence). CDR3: CASSRGQGVRDEQYF. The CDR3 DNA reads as TGCGCCAGCAGCCGGGGACAGGGGGTCCGGGACGAGCAGTACTTC.

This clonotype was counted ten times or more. The CDR3 DNA reads as TGTGCCTGGTCACCGGACAGGGCAAATCAGCCCCAGCATTTT. Amino acids: CAWSPDRANQPQHF. This chain joins TRBV30 and TRBJ1-5, with TRBD1 matching 8 bases. The CDR3 covers 14 residues. CDR1 is GTSNPN and CDR2 is SVGIG in the germline V gene (reference sequence). V lost 5 bases and J lost 4; bases outside the gene matches: 7. Full variable domain (remainder filled in from reference TRBV30 and TRBJ1-5): SQTIHQWPATLVQPVGSPLSLECTVEGTSNPNLYWYRQAAGRGLQLLFYSVGIGQISSEVPQNLSASRPQDRQFILSSKKLLLSDSGFYLCAWSPDRANQPQHFGDGTRLSIL.

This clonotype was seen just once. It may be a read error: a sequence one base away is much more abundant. The CDR3 nucleotides read TGTGCCAGCAGTGAGTCGAGAGGGAAGGATGGCTACACCTTC. Residues: CASSESRGKDGYTF. The rearrangement links TRBV6-1 to TRBJ1-2; unclear D gene. The germline V gene has CDR1 MNHNS and CDR2 SASEGT. The CDR3 spans 14 residues. The V and J ends lost 3 bases and 6 bases respectively, with 14 bases between them.

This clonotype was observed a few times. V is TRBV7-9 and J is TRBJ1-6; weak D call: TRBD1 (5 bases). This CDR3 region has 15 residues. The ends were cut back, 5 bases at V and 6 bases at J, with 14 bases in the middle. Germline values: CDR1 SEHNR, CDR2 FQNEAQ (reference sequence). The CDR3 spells CASSPWDRPNSPLHF. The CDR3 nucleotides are TGTGCCAGCAGCCCGTGGGACCGCCCTAATTCACCCCTCCACTTT.

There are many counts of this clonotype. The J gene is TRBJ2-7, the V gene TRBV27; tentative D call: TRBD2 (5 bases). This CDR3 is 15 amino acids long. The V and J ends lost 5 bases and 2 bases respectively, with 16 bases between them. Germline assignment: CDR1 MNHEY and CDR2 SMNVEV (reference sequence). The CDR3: CASSPRWENPYEQYF. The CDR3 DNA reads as TGTGCCAGCAGTCCACGGTGGGAGAACCCCTACGAGCAGTACTTC.